These 3 T cell receptor beta chains were sequenced from one sample in a study of cytomegalovirus exposure and HLA in healthy donors (TCRdb year 2017). The library came from the immunoSEQ multiplex PCR assay. The table comes from immuneACCESS by way of TCRdb, which keeps in-frame sequences with V and J called. Part of the clones is missing from these tables; in studies checked, under half for an unresolved V gene and the rest for unknown reasons. The sample table contains 200,000 or so clones; only one count was recorded for about 79% of them. The top ten clones comprise roughly 13% of the sample. The sample taken for sequencing was PBMCs. The receptor source for this set is a woman in her thirties in good health and CMV-seropositive.

The CDR3 sequence is CASSARQGASNEKLFF. CDR3 bases: TGCGCCAGCAGCGCGAGACAGGGGGCGTCTAATGAAAAACTGTTTTTT. The chain employs TRBV5-1 and TRBJ1-4; 10 bases fit TRBD1. Germline V CDR1 and CDR2: SGHRS, YFSETQ. The CDR3 runs to 16 residues. With V trimmed by 4 bases and J by 3 bases, 6 bases remained unmatched.

The chain carries TRBV7-2 and TRBJ2-1, with TRBD2 as a possible D gene (5 bases). V lost 5 bases and J lost 4, with 15 bases in between. The germline CDR1 and CDR2 sequences are SGHTA and FQGNSA. This CDR3 is built from 15 residues. This CDR3 reads CASSQKATGYNEQFF. The CDR3 DNA is TGTGCCAGCAGCCAGAAAGCCACGGGGTACAATGAGCAGTTCTTC.

This clone was counted once. This chain links TRBV11-2 with TRBJ2-7, with a possible D match to TRBD2 (7 bases). CDR3 length equals 14 residues. V lost 7 bases, J lost 10 bases, and 23 bases lay in between. Per germline, CDR1 SGHAT and CDR2 FQNNGV. The CDR3 nucleotides are TGTGCCAGCACCTCACCGGGGGGCGGGACTTCCCAGTACTTC. Translated, it gives CASTSPGGGTSQYF.